This record covers a single T cell receptor beta chain. This sample is drawn from a study of cytomegalovirus exposure and HLA in healthy donors. The PCR was carried out with 60 Vbeta primers and 13 Jbeta primers. The assay was immunoSEQ multiplex PCR, and TCRdb's table has in-frame clones only and misses some. The table records around 140,000 clones, about 74% of them present only once. The donors were healthy bone marrow donors. The ends lost 3 bases at V and 3 bases at J; junction bases unmatched: 4. Germline V gene data show CDR1 as SGHAT and CDR2 as FQNNGV. The CDR3 runs 14 residues. The TCR sequence derives from a woman aged 60-75 years in good health and CMV-seronegative. The sample comprised PBMCs. V gene TRBV11-2 combines with J gene TRBJ2-7; 8 nucleotides agree with TRBD1. CDR3 region: CASSFGTGHYEQYF. The CDR3, as DNA: TGTGCCAGCAGCTTCGGGACAGGCCACTACGAGCAGTACTTC.